Listed here are 13 T cell receptor beta chains from one sample, sequenced in a study of T cell clusters in autoimmune cytopenias (dated by TCRdb to the late 2010s). TRB amplification used 200 to 250 ng of peripheral blood genomic DNA, tens of thousands of genome equivalents, per sample. Sequencing was carried out with an Illumina MiSeq. TRB rearrangements were amplified by multiplex PCR using a touch-down protocol with TRB-A and TRB-B primer pools mixed in one tube. TCRdb reprocessed the reads and assigns one entry to each CDR3 protein sequence, leaving out DNA. The sample's table covers some 11,000 distinct CDR3 sequences. The ten largest clonotypes hold approximately 3% of the sample. Material for sequencing was peripheral blood. The receptors come from a human donor with an autoimmune cytopenia or autoimmune hepatitis (not recorded which).

V gene TRBV7-2 combines with J gene TRBJ2-3; as DNA is missing, the TRBD1 call by TCRdb cannot be tested. CDR1 is SGHTA, CDR2 FQGNSA, per germline. The CDR3 is 13 residues long. CDR3 sequence: CASSIGQFDTQYF.

V gene TRBV19 combines with J gene TRBJ1-4; the TCRdb call, TRBD1, lacks DNA for checking. Germline loops: CDR1 LNHDA, CDR2 SQIVND (reference sequence). This CDR3 is built from 17 residues. The CDR3 reads CASSIPRTAATNEKLFF.

The rearrangement uses TRBV12-3 or TRBV12-4 and TRBJ2-2; TCRdb's D gene call, TRBD1, goes unchecked for lack of DNA. This CDR3 has 13 residues. This CDR3 reads CASSLRGTGELFF.

This chain links TRBV15 with TRBJ1-4; without DNA, the TCRdb call of TRBD1 cannot be checked. The germline gives CDR1 LNHNV, CDR2 YYDKDF (reference sequence). The CDR3 loop spans 14 amino acids. The CDR3 sequence is CATKPGHQNEKLFF.

V gene TRBV30 combines with J gene TRBJ2-3. The CDR3 runs 14 residues. Germline values: CDR1 GTSNPN, CDR2 SVGIG (reference sequence). The CDR3 protein is CAWRLDGRTDTQYF.

The gene calls are TRBV6-1 and TRBJ2-5; with no DNA, the TCRdb D assignment of TRBD2 cannot be verified. CDR3 size: 16 residues. Germline V CDR1 and CDR2: MNHNS, SASEGT. CDR3 region: CASSEEAGGGQETQYF.

The rearrangement links TRBV7-9 to TRBJ2-2. The CDR3 extends over 13 amino acids. Germline CDR1 is SEHNR and CDR2 is FQNEAQ (reference sequence). CDR3 sequence reads: CASSFWTTGELFF.

The chain combines TRBV15 with TRBJ2-1. Germline V gene sequence: CDR1 LNHNV, CDR2 YYDKDF (reference sequence). The CDR3 runs 17 residues. The CDR3 loop reads CATSRDREGPSYNEQFF.

This clonotype is medium-sized by frequency. The chain combines TRBV12-3 or TRBV12-4 with TRBJ2-5; TCRdb lists TRBD1, though no DNA is available to test this call. The CDR3 covers 16 residues. The CDR3 here is CASTRHKGQGPETQYF.

This chain links TRBV6-1 with TRBJ2-1. The CDR3 totals 12 residues. Germline CDR1 reads MNHNS; CDR2 reads SASEGT. The CDR3 spells CASSEYRREQFF.

J is TRBJ2-3 and V is TRBV7-9; the TCRdb call, TRBD1, lacks DNA for checking. The CDR3 spans 15 residues. CDR1 SEHNR and CDR2 FQNEAQ come from the germline V gene (reference sequence). The CDR3 protein is CASSLYGTGGDTQYF.

The J gene is TRBJ1-4, the V gene TRBV15; TCRdb gives TRBD1 as the D gene, but with no DNA this cannot be confirmed. Germline assignment: CDR1 LNHNV and CDR2 YYDKDF (reference sequence). The CDR3 contains 15 residues. Here the CDR3 reads CATSRTGSTNEKLFF.

The rearrangement uses TRBV12-3 or TRBV12-4 and TRBJ2-5; TCRdb designates TRBD1, a call that cannot be tested without DNA. The CDR3 is 16 amino acids. The CDR3 sequence: CASSSSATWGRETQYF.